These T cell receptor beta chains were read from a single sample in a study of cytomegalovirus exposure and HLA in healthy donors. Only in-frame clones appear in the TCRdb table, and some are missing; sequencing was by immunoSEQ multiplex PCR. The data hold some 100,000 clones, with approximately 72% observed a single time. What was sequenced was PBMCs. The receptors come from a woman aged 70-85 years in good health and CMV-seropositive. Both conserved end residues are part of each CDR3. D genes are given only for firm matches. Clone size is stated in some rows and not others, as once, few, many or a class when expanded.

v_call: TRBV5-1; d_call: NA; j_call: TRBJ2-5; clone_size: few; cdr3_aa: CASSYGQRGETQYF; cdr3_nt: TGCGCCAGCAGTTACGGACAGCGCGGAGAGACCCAGTACTTC
v_call: TRBV29-1; d_call: NA; j_call: TRBJ2-1; clone_size: NA; cdr3_aa: CSVGGTRTGYNEQFF; cdr3_nt: TGCAGCGTGGGGGGAACTAGAACGGGTTACAATGAGCAGTTCTTC
v_call: TRBV27; d_call: TRBD2; j_call: TRBJ2-2; clone_size: NA; cdr3_aa: CASRALSGGATGELFF; cdr3_nt: TGTGCCAGCAGGGCCCTTAGCGGGGGGGCCACCGGGGAGCTGTTTTTT
v_call: TRBV12-5; d_call: NA; j_call: TRBJ2-1; clone_size: once; cdr3_aa: CASARSYRERYNEQFF; cdr3_nt: TGTGCTAGTGCCCGGAGCTACAGGGAGCGCTACAATGAGCAGTTCTTC
v_call: TRBV4-1; d_call: TRBD2; j_call: TRBJ2-2; clone_size: NA; cdr3_aa: CASSPGTSPTGELFF; cdr3_nt: TGCGCCAGCAGCCCGGGGACTAGTCCCACCGGGGAGCTGTTTTTT
v_call: TRBV6-6; d_call: TRBD1; j_call: TRBJ1-5; clone_size: NA; cdr3_aa: CASSTRQGYQPQHF; cdr3_nt: TGTGCCAGCAGTACTCGACAGGGATATCAGCCCCAGCATTTT
v_call: TRBV11-2; d_call: TRBD2; j_call: TRBJ2-5; clone_size: NA; cdr3_aa: CASGYMTSVQETQYF; cdr3_nt: TGTGCCAGCGGCTATATGACTAGCGTCCAGGAGACCCAGTACTTC
v_call: TRBV28; d_call: NA; j_call: TRBJ2-7; clone_size: few; cdr3_aa: CASSFARGAYEQYF; cdr3_nt: TGTGCCAGCAGTTTCGCCAGGGGGGCCTACGAGCAGTACTTC
v_call: TRBV6-1; d_call: TRBD1; j_call: TRBJ2-3; clone_size: NA; cdr3_aa: CASSLGQSSTDTQYF; cdr3_nt: TGTGCCAGCAGTTTGGGACAGTCCAGCACAGATACGCAGTATTTT
v_call: TRBV15; d_call: NA; j_call: TRBJ1-1; clone_size: NA; cdr3_aa: CATSRDPVSTEAFF; cdr3_nt: TGTGCCACCAGCAGAGATCCCGTCAGCACTGAAGCTTTCTTT
v_call: TRBV27; d_call: NA; j_call: TRBJ2-7; clone_size: NA; cdr3_aa: CASSLSLPTSYEQYF; cdr3_nt: TGTGCCAGCAGTTTATCCCTACCCACCTCCTACGAGCAGTACTTC
v_call: TRBV11-3; d_call: NA; j_call: TRBJ2-1; clone_size: NA; cdr3_aa: CASSLDGREAGDNEQFF; cdr3_nt: TGTGCCAGCAGCTTAGATGGCCGGGAGGCAGGGGACAATGAGCAGTTCTTC
v_call: TRBV28; d_call: NA; j_call: TRBJ2-7; clone_size: few; cdr3_aa: CASSFLLRASFHEQYF; cdr3_nt: TGTGCCAGCAGTTTTTTGTTGCGGGCATCCTTTCACGAGCAGTACTTC
v_call: TRBV5-4; d_call: NA; j_call: TRBJ2-7; clone_size: few; cdr3_aa: CASSSFADNYEQYF; cdr3_nt: TGTGCCAGCAGCTCTTTCGCGGACAATTACGAGCAGTACTTC
v_call: TRBV7-2; d_call: NA; j_call: TRBJ1-4; clone_size: NA; cdr3_aa: CASSFSPREKLFF; cdr3_nt: TGTGCCAGCAGCTTTAGCCCCCGGGAAAAACTGTTTTTT
v_call: TRBV13; d_call: TRBD1; j_call: TRBJ1-3; clone_size: NA; cdr3_aa: CASSLRTGGVERSGNTIYF; cdr3_nt: TGTGCCAGCAGCTTGAGGACAGGGGGCGTAGAGCGGTCTGGAAACACCATATATTTT
v_call: TRBV6-6; d_call: NA; j_call: TRBJ1-4; clone_size: once; cdr3_aa: CASSTHNEKLFF; cdr3_nt: TGTGCCAGCAGTACTCATAATGAAAAACTGTTTTTT
v_call: TRBV10-2; d_call: NA; j_call: TRBJ2-7; clone_size: NA; cdr3_aa: CASSESTGPISYEQYF; cdr3_nt: TGCGCCAGCAGTGAGTCTACAGGGCCTATCTCCTACGAGCAGTACTTC
v_call: TRBV7-3; d_call: NA; j_call: TRBJ2-2; clone_size: NA; cdr3_aa: CASSTGQFTGELFF; cdr3_nt: TGTGCCAGCAGCACCGGACAGTTCACCGGGGAGCTGTTTTTT
v_call: TRBV27; d_call: TRBD1; j_call: TRBJ2-5; clone_size: NA; cdr3_aa: CASSPRDSRETQYF; cdr3_nt: TGTGCCAGCAGTCCACGGGACAGCCGGGAGACCCAGTACTTC
v_call: TRBV19; d_call: TRBD1; j_call: TRBJ2-5; clone_size: NA; cdr3_aa: CASSIGQGQETQYF; cdr3_nt: TGTGCCAGTAGTATCGGACAGGGCCAAGAGACCCAGTACTTC
v_call: TRBV6-1; d_call: TRBD1; j_call: TRBJ2-2; clone_size: NA; cdr3_aa: CASRGQGGVGELFF; cdr3_nt: TGTGCCAGCAGGGGACAGGGGGGTGTTGGGGAGCTGTTTTTT
v_call: TRBV7-9; d_call: NA; j_call: TRBJ2-5; clone_size: NA; cdr3_aa: CASSLGGHLNQETQYF; cdr3_nt: TGTGCCAGCAGCTTAGGTGGACATCTGAACCAAGAGACCCAGTACTTC
v_call: TRBV29-1; d_call: NA; j_call: TRBJ1-2; clone_size: NA; cdr3_aa: CSDRGQNGYTF; cdr3_nt: TGCAGCGATAGAGGACAGAACGGCTACACCTTC
v_call: TRBV27; d_call: TRBD2; j_call: TRBJ2-1; clone_size: few; cdr3_aa: CASSFRGTGTSGRAAEQFF; cdr3_nt: TGTGCCAGCAGTTTCCGGGGGACAGGCACTAGCGGGAGGGCCGCTGAGCAGTTCTTC
v_call: TRBV11-3; d_call: TRBD1; j_call: TRBJ1-1; clone_size: NA; cdr3_aa: CASSLESGGAGTEAFF; cdr3_nt: TGTGCCAGCAGCTTAGAATCAGGGGGCGCGGGGACTGAAGCTTTCTTT
v_call: TRBV5-1; d_call: TRBD1; j_call: TRBJ2-1; clone_size: NA; cdr3_aa: CASSLTGQGARDEQFF; cdr3_nt: TGCGCCAGCAGCTTAACGGGACAGGGGGCGCGGGATGAGCAGTTCTTC
v_call: TRBV7-2; d_call: TRBD1; j_call: TRBJ1-1; clone_size: NA; cdr3_aa: CASSWGQATGAFF; cdr3_nt: TGTGCCAGCAGCTGGGGACAGGCCACGGGAGCTTTCTTT
v_call: TRBV7-2; d_call: TRBD1; j_call: TRBJ1-6; clone_size: few; cdr3_aa: CASSQMWGGDRASPLHF; cdr3_nt: TGTGCCAGCAGTCAGATGTGGGGGGGGGACAGGGCGTCACCCCTCCACTTT
v_call: TRBV6-1; d_call: NA; j_call: TRBJ2-3; clone_size: NA; cdr3_aa: CASSEETDTDTQYF; cdr3_nt: TGTGCCAGCAGTGAGGAGACAGACACAGATACGCAGTATTTT
v_call: TRBV11-2; d_call: NA; j_call: TRBJ2-1; clone_size: NA; cdr3_aa: CASSSTGTFYNEQFF; cdr3_nt: TGTGCCAGCAGCTCGACAGGAACCTTTTACAATGAGCAGTTCTTC
v_call: TRBV6-6; d_call: TRBD1; j_call: TRBJ1-5; clone_size: NA; cdr3_aa: CASSTTGGSNQPQHF; cdr3_nt: TGTGCCAGCAGTACGACAGGGGGAAGCAATCAGCCCCAGCATTTT
v_call: TRBV2; d_call: NA; j_call: TRBJ1-5; clone_size: NA; cdr3_aa: CASNFQGGGQPQHF; cdr3_nt: TGTGCCAGCAACTTCCAGGGCGGGGGACAGCCCCAGCATTTT
v_call: TRBV6-1; d_call: TRBD1; j_call: TRBJ2-1; clone_size: NA; cdr3_aa: CASLRGTGGGNEQFF; cdr3_nt: TGTGCCAGCCTCCGCGGGACAGGGGGTGGCAATGAGCAGTTCTTC
v_call: TRBV5-4; d_call: TRBD1; j_call: TRBJ1-3; clone_size: NA; cdr3_aa: CASSLNRGDGNTIYF; cdr3_nt: TGTGCCAGCAGCTTGAACAGGGGAGATGGAAACACCATATATTTT
v_call: TRBV6-6; d_call: TRBD2; j_call: TRBJ2-7; clone_size: NA; cdr3_aa: CASSIRGLAGFYEQYF; cdr3_nt: TGTGCCAGCAGTATCAGGGGACTAGCGGGTTTCTACGAGCAGTACTTC
v_call: TRBV6-1; d_call: TRBD1; j_call: TRBJ1-2; clone_size: NA; cdr3_aa: CASSIDRGSYGYTF; cdr3_nt: TGTGCCAGCAGCATCGACAGGGGCTCCTATGGCTACACCTTC